Presented here are 12 T cell receptor beta chains from one specimen sequenced in a study of blood T cell repertoires in COVID-19 (dated by TCRdb to 2018 to 2020). Receptors were amplified or captured by the immunoSEQ multiplex PCR assay. In TCRdb, the immuneACCESS table is reduced to in-frame sequences with V and J assigned. These tables do not hold every clone; where another copy was compared, an unresolved V gene accounts for under half, and the others remain unexplained. The sample has a few hundred thousand clones on record, around four fifths of them singletons. The ten largest clones capture about 4.9% of the sample. The material sequenced was peripheral blood. These TCRs come from a man aged 55 to 69 who had recovered from COVID-19.

The chain's CDR3 is CASPPDIVAFGANVLTF. In nucleotides, the CDR3 is TGTGCCAGCCCGCCGGACATCGTGGCTTTTGGGGCCAACGTCCTGACTTTC. V gene TRBV7-9 combines with J gene TRBJ2-6; possibly TRBD1 for D (5 bases). This CDR3 contains 17 residues. Germline CDR1 is SEHNR and CDR2 is FQNEAQ (reference sequence). V was shortened by 8 bases and J by 3 bases, with 20 bases between the two germline ends. Full variable domain (remainder filled in from reference TRBV7-9 and TRBJ2-6): DTGVSQNPRHKITKRGQNVTFRCDPISEHNRLYWYRQTLGQGPEFLTYFQNEAQLEKSRLLSDRFSAERPKGSFSTLEIQRTEQGDSAMYLCASPPDIVAFGANVLTFGAGSRLTVL.

On this clone itself: The same CDR3 can be traced to other DNA sequences in this sample. The V call is TRBV7-8, the J call TRBJ2-1, with 15 nucleotides matching TRBD2. Trimming took 5 bases from V and 4 from J; bases not matched to a gene: 3. This CDR3 has 16 residues. CDR1 and CDR2 (germline): SGHVS, FQNEAQ. DNA of the CDR3: TGTGCCAGCAGCCTCGGACTAGCGGGGGGGTACAATGAGCAGTTCTTC. Its translation is CASSLGLAGGYNEQFF. The full variable domain, its missing parts supplied by reference TRBV7-8 and TRBJ2-1, is GAGVSQSPRYKVAKRGQDVALRCDPISGHVSLFWYQQALGQGPEFLTYFQNEAQLDKSGLPSDRFFAERPEGSVSTLKIQRTQQEDSAVYLCASSLGLAGGYNEQFFGPGTRLTVL.

The V gene is TRBV28, the J gene TRBJ1-2, with a tentative D call TRBD1 (6 bases). Germline CDR1 and CDR2: MDHEN and SYDVKM. V lost 8 bases and J lost 1, with 14 bases in between. The CDR3 is 14 amino acids. Written as DNA, the CDR3 is TGTGCCAGCGCCTTGGGGGCTAATAACTATGGCTACACCTTC. Translating it yields CASALGANNYGYTF.

The chain uses TRBV7-9 and TRBJ2-1, with a tentative D call TRBD2 (5 bases). V was trimmed by 0 bases and J by 0 bases, leaving 9 bases between them. The CDR3 length is 16 residues. Germline CDR1 is SEHNR and CDR2 is FQNEAQ (reference sequence). The CDR3: CASSLARGSSYNEQFF. CDR3 sequence (DNA): TGTGCCAGCAGCTTAGCCCGGGGAAGCTCCTACAATGAGCAGTTCTTC.

The rearrangement joins TRBV18 to TRBJ2-2; D is perhaps TRBD1 (6 bases). V lost 3 bases, J lost 7 bases, and 12 bases lay in between. This CDR3 region has 14 residues. Germline V gives CDR1 KGHSH, CDR2 LQKENI. The CDR3 coding sequence is TGTGCCAGCTCACCTCTCAGGGGCGGCGGGGAGCTGTTTTTT. Translation gives CASSPLRGGGELFF. The whole variable domain, remainder taken from reference TRBV18 and TRBJ2-2, is NAGVMQNPRHLVRRRGQEARLRCSPMKGHSHVYWYRQLPEEGLKFMVYLQKENIIDESGMPKERFSAEFPKEGPSILRIQQVVRGDSAAYFCASSPLRGGGELFFGEGSRLTVL.

The rearrangement uses TRBV5-4 and TRBJ1-1, with 8 bases matching TRBD1. There are 15 residues in the CDR3. Losses at the gene ends were 3 bases for V and 6 bases for J; bases not matched to a gene: 10. CDR1 and CDR2 from the germline V gene are SGHNT and YYREEE (reference sequence). The CDR3 nucleotides are TGTGCCAGCAGCTCCCAACAGGGGGTACTCTCTGAAGCTTTCTTT. Translated, it gives CASSSQQGVLSEAFF.

The CDR3 region has the DNA TGTGCCACCAGTGATTTGCGTTCGGGACAGTACTTCTACGAGCAGTACTTC. This encodes CATSDLRSGQYFYEQYF. The chain links TRBV24-1 to TRBJ2-7; 7 bases agree with TRBD1. Per germline, CDR1 KGHDR and CDR2 SFDVKD. The J segment lost 3 bases and the V segment lost 0 bases, leaving 10 bases of the junction unmatched. This CDR3 is built from 17 residues.

This clone has a single count. This chain connects TRBV7-9 to TRBJ2-5; 8 nucleotides agree with TRBD2. J gave up 4 bases and V 1 base, and 2 bases lay outside the gene matches. CDR3 size: 14 residues. Germline V gene sequence: CDR1 SEHNR, CDR2 FQNEAQ (reference sequence). CDR3 bases: TGTGCCAGCAGCTTAGTGGCGGGGGGAGAGACCCAGTACTTC. Translating it yields CASSLVAGGETQYF.

The chain recombines TRBV6-1 with TRBJ2-1; TRBD1 might be the D (6 bases). Germline loops: CDR1 MNHNS, CDR2 SASEGT. The CDR3 covers 16 residues. V lost 2 bases and J 4 bases, leaving 15 bases between the germline ends. The CDR3 spells CASSERTRGLYNEQFF. The CDR3 DNA reads as TGTGCCAGCAGTGAAAGGACCAGGGGCCTATACAATGAGCAGTTCTTC.

This rearrangement joins TRBV7-8 to TRBJ2-5; 7 nucleotides line up with TRBD2. There are 16 residues in the CDR3. The V segment lost 5 bases and the J segment 3 bases; nucleotides outside the gene matches: 12. Per germline, CDR1 SGHVS and CDR2 FQNEAQ. In nucleotides, the CDR3 is TGTGCCAGCAGCCGCTCCGGGACTATTCTCGAAGAGACCCAGTACTTC. This gives the protein CASSRSGTILEETQYF.

Remarks on this clone: Compared with germline, one end of the junction differs, possibly owing to a read error. The chain employs TRBV25-1 and TRBJ2-2; D gene ambiguous. This CDR3 has 16 residues. The germline gives CDR1 MGHDK, CDR2 SYGVNS. The CDR3 DNA follows: TGTGCCAGCAGTGAATTGGGTAGCCCGAATACCGGGGAGCTGTTTTTT. It specifies CASSELGSPNTGELFF.

The V gene is TRBV11-2, the J gene TRBJ2-7; 7 bases are shared with TRBD2. V was clipped by 5 bases and J by 5 bases; unmatched bases: 12. This CDR3 has 15 amino acids. Per the germline V gene, CDR1 is SGHAT and CDR2 is FQNNGV. The CDR3 loop is CASSPWASGRDEQYF. Here the CDR3 DNA reads TGTGCCAGCAGCCCCTGGGCTAGCGGCAGGGACGAGCAGTACTTC.